This T cell receptor beta chain was captured in a study of cytomegalovirus exposure and HLA in healthy donors. Background on the study: A subsequent analysis stated that the roughly 130 validation repertoires were run on the same platform as the approximately 700 first-cohort repertoires.

From germline, CDR1 is MNHEY and CDR2 SMNVEV (reference sequence). V lost 4 bases and J 7 bases, leaving 11 bases between the germline ends. This CDR3 is 13 amino acids long. As to this clone: Its cognate antigen is unknown.

Generated by immunoSEQ multiplex PCR, the TCRdb table keeps only in-frame clones and is missing some. The sample includes over 150,000 clones, about 86% of them seen just once. General study findings and limits: Through in vitro validation, a few CMV-associated chains were shown to be specific for CMV antigens. The study found most TCR sequences rare, yet found some public TCRs in many donors.

Sequencing input: PBMCs. This chain links TRBV27 with TRBJ1-5, with a tentative D call TRBD1 (5 bases). The receptor's source is a human donor in good health. The CDR3 loop is CASSSAGKQPQHF. CDR3 DNA: TGTGCCAGCAGTTCGGCAGGGAAGCAGCCCCAGCATTTT.